This TCR beta chain was captured in a study of shared clonotypes between healthy human individuals. Study at large: Ranging from 18 to 49 in age, donors were a couple of women and a few men. Each donor's CD8 memory used one plate, CD8 naive two, each CD4 subset three. The study's findings and limits: Naive subsets generally exceeded memory subsets in estimated richness.

Trimming took 6 bases from V and 2 from J; bases not matched to a gene: 3. The CDR3 spans 12 residues. Germline V gene sequence: CDR1 SQVTM, CDR2 ANQGSEA. This clone was counted between two and nine times. Its antigen is not identified. Other DNA sequences in this sample translate to the same CDR3. CD4+ cell separation produced CD45RA+ naive and CD45RA-negative memory subsets. Method: immunoSEQ multiplex PCR; TCRdb's copy keeps in-frame clones and lacks some. Found here are around 1,100,000 clones, 77% of them singletons; the top ten hold over 0.8%. The V call is TRBV29-1, the J call TRBJ1-2; 7 nucleotides match TRBD1. This receptor was taken from a man aged 18 to 35 in good health. Some clones in this sample may be carry-over from other donors' samples. The sequencing input was memory CD4+ T cells from PBMCs. Subset reported: CD45RA-negative fraction. CDR3 in DNA: TGCAGCGTGGGGGACAGAAACTATGGCTACACCTTC. This codes for CSVGDRNYGYTF.